The clone carrying this T cell receptor (beta chain) was detected only a few times. The antigen is not known. The sample comes from a study of T-cell reconstitution after alpha-beta-depleted transplantation in children. Study-wide results and caveats: From surviving recipient T cells and thymic progenitors came the high day-60 TCRbeta diversity observed in some patients. Counts and diversity of T cells one year after transplant came mostly from newly produced T cells.

During its preparation, the TCRbeta library received unique molecular identifiers. TCRdb itself ran the PCR reads through MiXCR, one entry per CDR3 protein. The sample lists approximately 630,000 distinct CDR3 sequences, roughly 14% occurring once. Germline V gene data show CDR1 as MGHRA and CDR2 as YSYEKL. This CDR3 is 16 amino acids long. Deletions cut 2 bases from V and 4 bases from J, with 15 bases between. This clonotype originated in a girl aged 2 to 10 with congenital amegakaryocytic thrombocytopenia, due to receive a stem cell transplant. The chain recombines TRBV4-1 with TRBJ2-1, with D uncertain. The sample in question was PBMCs, obtained before TCRalphabeta/CD19-depleted stem cell transplant. CDR3 loop: CASSQPLQSLYNEQFF. CDR3 DNA: TGCGCCAGCAGCCAACCCTTGCAGAGCCTTTACAATGAGCAGTTCTTC.